This passage covers 8 T cell receptor beta chains from one sample sequenced in a study of blood T cell repertoires in COVID-19. Sequencing was performed with immunoSEQ multiplex PCR; in TCRdb, only in-frame clones are kept and a portion is missing. The profile covers about 250,000 clones, with around 90% appearing a single time and approximately 2.3% taken by the ten largest. The sample consisted of peripheral blood. These receptors were taken from a woman aged 55-69 years with COVID-19, enrolled during active disease.

This chain joins TRBV7-2 and TRBJ1-5, with 7 bases fitting TRBD1. Trimming took 5 bases from V and 1 from J; bases not matched to a gene: 5. Germline CDR1 reads SGHTA; CDR2 reads FQGNSA. The CDR3 has 15 amino acids. CDR3 loop: CASSRGQASNQPQHF. As DNA, the CDR3 is TGTGCCAGCAGCCGCGGACAGGCCAGCAATCAGCCCCAGCATTTT.

The chain carries TRBV2 and TRBJ1-1, with 10 bases lining up with TRBD1. V shed 2 bases and J 5 bases; nucleotides not matched to a gene: 11. Germline CDR1 and CDR2: SNHLY and FYNNEI. The CDR3 consists of 17 residues. Here the CDR3 DNA reads TGTGCCAGCAGTGAAAAGGGGGTAGGGACAGGGGCTACTGAAGCTTTCTTT. Translating gives CASSEKGVGTGATEAFF.

CDR3 sequence reads: CSVDKGADGYTF. The CDR3 DNA reads as TGCAGCGTTGACAAGGGGGCAGATGGCTACACCTTC. V and J are TRBV29-1 and TRBJ1-2; 7 bases fit TRBD1. This CDR3 spans 12 amino acids. Germline CDR1 SQVTM, CDR2 ANQGSEA. V shed 3 bases and J 6 bases; nucleotides not matched to a gene: 4.

The chain combines TRBV4-1 with TRBJ1-4; D is possibly TRBD1 (6 bases). Germline V lookup: CDR1 MGHRA, CDR2 YSYEKL. The CDR3 contains 15 residues. The V and J ends lost 2 bases and 8 bases respectively, with 15 bases between them. The CDR3 is CASSQPRAQGEKLFF. CDR3 nucleotide sequence: TGCGCCAGCAGCCAACCTCGAGCCCAGGGGGAAAAACTGTTTTTT.

This sequence joins TRBV19 and TRBJ1-1; D not resolved. This CDR3 is 16 amino acids long. The V gene's germline CDR1 is LNHDA and CDR2 SQIVND (reference sequence). The ends were cut back, 3 bases at V and 1 base at J, with 15 bases in the middle. The chain's CDR3 is CASSIFSGRSNTEAFF. CDR3 sequence (DNA): TGTGCCAGTAGTATTTTTTCTGGCAGATCGAACACTGAAGCTTTCTTT.

CDR3 in DNA: TGTGCCAGCAGCCGACAGGGGGCGGCTAATGAAAAACTGTTTTTT. The encoded protein is CASSRQGAANEKLFF. The genes are TRBV3-1 (or the pseudogene TRBV3-2) and TRBJ1-4; 10 positions agree with TRBD1. The junction had 2 bases not matched to a gene; V was cut back by 4 bases and J by 3 bases. This CDR3 spans 15 amino acids. CDR1 LGHDT and CDR2 YNNKEL come from the germline V gene (reference sequence).

The rearrangement joins TRBV18 to TRBJ1-2, with 9 bases fitting TRBD1. This CDR3 is 15 amino acids long. CDR1 and CDR2 from the germline V gene are KGHSH and LQKENI. V shed 1 base, J shed 4 bases, and the junction held 4 bases outside the gene matches. The CDR3 is CASSPRQGDFYGYTF. CDR3 DNA: TGTGCCAGCTCACCACGACAGGGGGACTTCTATGGCTACACCTTC.

The V gene is TRBV12-3 or TRBV12-4, the J gene TRBJ1-2; D is perhaps TRBD1 (5 bases). V lost 6 bases to trimming and J lost 4 bases, with 12 bases between them. The CDR3 loop spans 13 amino acids. The chain's CDR3 is CASSSGRGYGYTF. Written as DNA, the CDR3 is TGTGCCAGCAGCTCCGGGAGGGGCTATGGCTACACCTTC.